These T cell receptor beta chains were read from a single sample in a study of metastatic and nonmetastatic thyroid tumors. Through MiXCR, TCRdb re-clonotyped the PCR reads. The sample lists tens of thousands of clones, roughly 20% occurring once. The sequencing input was blood. The source is a female donor with papillary thyroid cancer or a benign thyroid nodule (not recorded which). Some clones in this sample may be carry-over from other donors' samples. Each CDR3 is given with its conserved first and last residue. A D gene is named only where the DNA matches it firmly. Rows may omit the clone size; those that give it use once, few, many or a size class.

clone size	D gene	V gene	J gene	CDR3 protein	CDR3 DNA
many	TRBD2	TRBV7-3	TRBJ2-4	CASSRLTSGRTMLAKNIQYF	TGTGCCAGCAGTCGACTGACTAGCGGGAGGACAATGCTAGCCAAAAACATTCAGTACTTC
many	-	TRBV7-2	TRBJ2-3	CASSREGSGAGDTQYF	TGTGCCAGCAGCCGCGAGGGTAGCGGAGCGGGAGATACGCAGTATTTT
few	TRBD1	TRBV28	TRBJ1-3	CASSWGQVAVNTIYF	TGTGCCAGCAGTTGGGGACAGGTAGCTGTAAACACCATATATTTT
many	-	TRBV7-2	TRBJ1-4	CASSLIQGLINEKLFF	TGTGCCAGCAGCTTAATTCAGGGCCTGATTAATGAAAAACTGTTTTTT
once	-	TRBV11-2	TRBJ2-6	CASSLSGADGANVLTF	TGTGCCAGCAGCCTCTCAGGGGCCGATGGGGCCAACGTCCTGACTTTC
few	TRBD1	TRBV12-3/TRBV12-4	TRBJ1-5	CASSFGQVHQPQHF	TGTGCCAGCAGTTTTGGACAGGTCCACCAGCCCCAGCATTTT
few	-	TRBV12-3/TRBV12-4	TRBJ1-6	CASSLGVGINNSPLHF	TGTGCCAGCAGTTTAGGTGTCGGTATAAATAATTCACCCCTCCACTTT
-	TRBD1	TRBV7-9	TRBJ2-5	CTSNSYRGRETQYF	TGTACCAGCAACTCCTACAGGGGAAGAGAGACCCAGTACTTC
-	-	TRBV6-1	TRBJ2-7	CASSPELYLSYEQYF	TGTGCCAGCAGTCCGGAGTTGTACTTGTCCTACGAGCAGTACTTC
few	-	TRBV28	TRBJ1-2	CAISSDMGHNYGYTF	TGTGCCATCAGTTCAGACATGGGCCATAACTATGGCTACACCTTC
-	TRBD2	TRBV9	TRBJ2-7	CASSGVLAGVKYEQYF	TGTGCCAGCAGCGGCGTGTTAGCGGGAGTCAAATACGAGCAGTACTTC
many	-	TRBV10-3	TRBJ2-5	CAISEHRETQYF	TGTGCCATCAGTGAGCACCGGGAGACCCAGTACTTC
many	TRBD2	TRBV7-3	TRBJ2-5	CASSRLAGGETQYF	TGTGCCAGCAGCCGACTAGCGGGAGGAGAGACCCAGTACTTC
-	-	TRBV19	TRBJ1-1	CASSIDVQAWNTEAFF	TGTGCCAGTAGTATAGACGTCCAGGCATGGAACACAGAAGCTTTCTTT
many	-	TRBV7-3	TRBJ1-4	CASSLGGPNEKLFF	TGTGCCAGCAGCTTGGGTGGCCCTAATGAAAAACTGTTTTTT
many	TRBD2	TRBV28	TRBJ2-3	CASSSPGTSGKTDTQYF	TGTGCCAGCAGTTCCCCCGGGACTAGCGGGAAAACAGATACGCAGTATTTT
many	TRBD2	TRBV30	TRBJ2-3	CAWRLWGSGTSTDTQYF	TGTGCCTGGAGGTTATGGGGTAGCGGGACTAGCACAGATACGCAGTATTTT
many	-	TRBV9	TRBJ2-3	CASSVEGVGTDTQYF	TGTGCCAGCAGCGTAGAGGGGGTGGGCACAGATACGCAGTATTTT
few	-	TRBV19	TRBJ2-1	CATSLGTSYNEQFF	TGTGCCACCTCCCTGGGGACCTCCTACAATGAGCAGTTCTTC
many	-	TRBV5-1	TRBJ1-1	CASSLDGSPGGEAFF	TGCGCCAGCAGCTTGGACGGGTCCCCCGGGGGTGAAGCTTTCTTT
many	-	TRBV7-2	TRBJ2-1	CASSLEGAPYNEQFF	TGTGCCAGCAGCTTAGAAGGGGCCCCCTACAATGAGCAGTTCTTC
-	-	TRBV18	TRBJ1-4	CASSPQGYEKLFF	TGTGCCAGCTCACCACAGGGATATGAAAAACTGTTTTTT
many	TRBD1	TRBV28	TRBJ1-1	CASNGQGKMNTEAFF	TGTGCCAGCAACGGACAGGGGAAAATGAACACTGAAGCTTTCTTT
few	-	TRBV3-1	TRBJ1-2	CASSHRDLSDGYTF	TGTGCCAGCAGCCACCGGGACCTCTCGGATGGCTACACCTTC
-	-	TRBV18	TRBJ2-1	CASSSTNEQFF	TGTGCCAGCTCATCGACCAATGAGCAGTTCTTC
few	-	TRBV6-5	TRBJ2-2	CGSSYTGLAVAGELFF	TGTGGCAGCAGTTACACGGGATTAGCGGTTGCCGGGGAGCTGTTTTTT
-	-	TRBV3-1	TRBJ2-4	CASSQGEIPNIQYF	TGTGCCAGCAGCCAAGGGGAAATACCAAACATTCAGTACTTC
-	-	TRBV11-2	TRBJ1-2	CASSIEGGGYNYGYTF	TGTGCCAGCAGCATAGAAGGCGGAGGGTACAACTATGGCTACACCTTC
many	-	TRBV5-1	TRBJ2-7	CASRSSYEQYF	TGCGCCAGCCGTAGCTCCTACGAGCAGTACTTC
many	-	TRBV29-1	TRBJ1-1	CSVDGGMNTEAFF	TGCAGCGTTGACGGGGGTATGAACACTGAAGCTTTCTTT
few	-	TRBV6-1	TRBJ2-7	CASSERSYKQYF	TGTGCCAGCAGTGAAAGATCATACAAGCAGTACTTC
many	TRBD1	TRBV3-1	TRBJ1-4	CASSPPSAQGAATNEKLFF	TGTGCCAGCAGCCCTCCTTCCGCTCAGGGGGCCGCAACTAATGAAAAACTGTTTTTT
many	TRBD2	TRBV3-1	TRBJ2-3	CASSQPTTSASTDTQYF	TGTGCCAGCAGCCAACCGACGACTAGCGCTTCCACAGATACGCAGTATTTT
many	-	TRBV30	TRBJ1-1	CAWSVKVGTEAFF	TGTGCCTGGAGTGTTAAGGTGGGGACTGAAGCTTTCTTT
many	-	TRBV5-1	TRBJ2-2	CASSLVQANTGELFF	TGCGCCAGCAGCTTGGTACAAGCGAACACCGGGGAGCTGTTTTTT
many	-	TRBV9	TRBJ1-6	CASSVRGYNSPLHF	TGTGCCAGCAGCGTACGGGGGTATAATTCACCCCTCCACTTT
many	-	TRBV18	TRBJ1-1	CASSPSGNTEAFF	TGTGCCAGCTCACCATCAGGGAACACTGAAGCTTTCTTT
-	-	TRBV4-1	TRBJ2-7	CPSSQAGTSYEQYF	TGCCCCAGCAGCCAAGCCGGCACATCCTACGAGCAGTACTTC
few	-	TRBV9	TRBJ1-6	CASSVTGSPLHF	TGTGCCAGCAGCGTGACAGGATCACCCCTCCACTTT
many	-	TRBV2	TRBJ2-3	CASSGGRAGGWDTQYF	TGTGCCAGCAGCGGGGGGCGGGCAGGGGGTTGGGATACGCAGTATTTT
many	TRBD2	TRBV29-1	TRBJ2-1	CSVTANLAATYNEQFF	TGCAGCGTGACAGCTAATCTAGCGGCTACCTACAATGAGCAGTTCTTC
many	TRBD1	TRBV3-1	TRBJ2-1	CASSPPGTGGPFIENEQFF	TGTGCCAGCAGCCCCCCCGGGACAGGGGGCCCTTTTATAGAAAATGAGCAGTTCTTC
many	TRBD1	TRBV3-1	TRBJ1-2	CASSSSNRGPDGYTF	TGTGCCAGCAGCTCAAGTAACAGGGGGCCGGATGGCTACACCTTC
many	TRBD1	TRBV30	TRBJ1-1	CAWSGGQGGTEAFF	TGTGCCTGGAGTGGGGGACAGGGAGGCACTGAAGCTTTCTTT
many	-	TRBV4-2	TRBJ1-2	CASSQAVSAYGYTF	TGTGCCAGCAGCCAAGCCGTGTCGGCGTATGGCTACACCTTC
few	-	TRBV6-1	TRBJ2-2	CASEGVRAGELFF	TGTGCCAGCGAAGGGGTTCGGGCCGGGGAGCTGTTTTTT
many	-	TRBV4-2	TRBJ2-2	CASSQEYGNTGELFF	TGTGCCAGCAGCCAAGAATACGGGAACACCGGGGAGCTGTTTTTT
many	TRBD1	TRBV7-2	TRBJ2-3	CASSRGTEKKQDTQYF	TGTGCCAGCAGCCGAGGGACAGAGAAAAAACAAGATACGCAGTATTTT
many	TRBD1	TRBV19	TRBJ2-5	CASNDRGRETQYF	TGTGCCAGTAATGACAGGGGTCGGGAGACCCAGTACTTC
many	-	TRBV5-1	TRBJ1-3	CATGPDGNTIYF	TGCGCCACCGGGCCAGATGGAAACACCATATATTTT
-	TRBD2	TRBV11-2	TRBJ2-1	CASSFVVSSGSGEQFF	TGTGCCAGCAGCTTCGTGGTGAGTAGCGGGAGTGGAGAGCAGTTCTTC
many	TRBD1	TRBV3-1	TRBJ1-2	CASGRGRYGYTF	TGTGCCAGTGGAAGGGGGCGCTATGGCTACACCTTC
-	-	TRBV28	TRBJ2-1	CASSLMLACSYNEQFF	TGTGCCAGCAGTTTAATGCTAGCGTGTAGTTACAATGAGCAGTTCTTC
many	-	TRBV6-5	TRBJ1-2	CASSYRQSDNYGYTF	TGTGCCAGCAGTTACAGACAGAGTGATAACTATGGCTACACCTTC
many	-	TRBV2	TRBJ1-1	CASSEGEQGWTEAFF	TGTGCCAGCAGTGAAGGTGAACAGGGTTGGACTGAAGCTTTCTTT
many	TRBD1	TRBV15	TRBJ2-7	CATSRDRVYHEQYF	TGTGCCACCAGCAGGGACAGGGTCTACCACGAGCAGTACTTC
many	-	TRBV15	TRBJ1-2	CATSSVIGYGYTF	TGTGCCACCAGCAGTGTTATAGGATATGGCTACACCTTC